These 32 T cell receptor beta chains were all obtained from the same sample, sequenced in a study of blood T cell repertoires in COVID-19. TCRdb keeps only in-frame clones here, not all; method: immunoSEQ multiplex PCR. Seen here are 300,000 or so clones, about nine tenths observed once, and the top ten hold more than 0.95%. The material sequenced was PBMCs or T cells enriched from blood (not recorded which). Every receptor here comes from a woman aged 30 to 39 who had recovered from COVID-19.

The chain joins TRBV11-2 to TRBJ1-6; 8 positions match TRBD1. This CDR3 region has 13 residues. Trimming cost V 10 bases and J 7 bases; bases outside gene matches: 6. The germline V gene has CDR1 SGHAT and CDR2 FQNNGV. CDR3 sequence: CATGTGSNSPLHF. The CDR3 DNA is TGTGCCACGGGGACAGGATCGAATTCACCCCTCCACTTT.

This clone appeared a single time. This chain uses TRBV4-3 with TRBJ2-3, with D unclear. V lost 5 bases and J 2 bases, leaving 14 bases between the germline ends. This CDR3 region has 15 residues. Germline V gene data show CDR1 as LGHNA and CDR2 as YSLEER. CDR3: CASSSGSSNTDTQYF. The CDR3, as DNA: TGCGCCAGCAGCTCCGGGTCTTCAAACACAGATACGCAGTATTTT.

V is TRBV7-9 and J is TRBJ1-4; 9 positions agree with TRBD1. The germline V gene encodes CDR1 SEHNR and CDR2 FQNEAQ (reference sequence). V trimming: 4 bases; J trimming: 6 bases; junction bases outside the gene matches: 6. This CDR3 spans 15 amino acids. CDR3 loop: CASSSRTGEDEKLFF. Written as DNA, the CDR3 is TGTGCCAGCAGCTCAAGGACAGGGGAAGATGAAAAACTGTTTTTT. The variable domain in full, completed from reference TRBV7-9 and TRBJ1-4, reads DTGVSQNPRHKITKRGQNVTFRCDPISEHNRLYWYRQTLGQGPEFLTYFQNEAQLEKSRLLSDRFSAERPKGSFSTLEIQRTEQGDSAMYLCASSSRTGEDEKLFFGSGTQLSVL.

A single count supports this clone. The chain carries TRBV5-1 and TRBJ1-4; D uncertain. With 0 bases removed from V and 8 bases from J, the gap between germline ends came to 11 bases. The CDR3 totals 14 residues. In germline, CDR1 is SGHRS, CDR2 YFSETQ. The CDR3 DNA is TGCGCCAGCAGCTTGGGGTCAGGATCCGAAAAACTGTTTTTT. This sequence encodes CASSLGSGSEKLFF.

On this clone itself: One end of the junction varies from germline; a read error may be responsible. This rearrangement joins TRBV28 to TRBJ2-7; D gene unclear. This CDR3 has 11 residues. The germline V gene has CDR1 MDHEN and CDR2 SYDVKM. DNA of the CDR3: TGTGCCAGCATCACAGTAGGCGAGCAGTGCTTC. Amino acid sequence: CASITVGEQCF.

The chain combines TRBV27 with TRBJ1-2, with 9 bases identical to TRBD1. CDR1 and CDR2 from the germline V gene are MNHEY and SMNVEV (reference sequence). The CDR3 runs to 14 residues. Trimming removed 6 bases from V and 4 bases from J; junction bases left unmatched: 6. The CDR3 here is CASSHTGGLYGYTF. The CDR3 DNA follows: TGTGCCAGCAGCCACACAGGGGGCCTCTATGGCTACACCTTC.

This clone was seen just once. The chain uses TRBV7-3 and TRBJ1-1; 9 bases fit TRBD1. CDR1 and CDR2 (germline): SGHTA, FQGTGA. CDR3 length: 16 amino acids. J lost 4 bases, V lost 4 bases, and 10 bases had no gene match. CDR3 in DNA: TGTGCCAGCAGCTCGGTGGGGGACAGGGTTATCACTGAAGCTTTCTTT. Amino acids: CASSSVGDRVITEAFF.

This rearrangement joins TRBV18 to TRBJ1-2; TRBD1 might be the D (6 bases). Germline V lookup: CDR1 KGHSH, CDR2 LQKENI. The CDR3 length is 15 residues. The V gene lost 0 bases and the J gene lost 0 bases, with 8 bases spanning the gap. CDR3 sequence: CASSPPGQTNYGYTF. Here the CDR3 DNA reads TGTGCCAGCTCACCACCCGGACAGACTAACTATGGCTACACCTTC.

This chain uses TRBV28 with TRBJ2-5, with D perhaps TRBD2 (7 bases). The CDR3 totals 15 residues. Germline V lookup: CDR1 MDHEN, CDR2 SYDVKM. Trimming removed 3 bases at V and 5 bases at J, with 16 bases between. The CDR3 sequence is CASSFTTGGRETQYF. Written as DNA, the CDR3 is TGTGCCAGCAGTTTTACCACGGGGGGCCGGGAGACCCAGTACTTC. The complete variable domain, with remaining parts taken from reference TRBV28 and TRBJ2-5, reads DVKVTQSSRYLVKRTGEKVFLECVQDMDHENMFWYRQDPGLGLRLIYFSYDVKMKEKGDIPEGYSVSREKKERFSLILESASTNQTSMYLCASSFTTGGRETQYFGPGTRLLVL.

V is TRBV5-4 and J is TRBJ2-1, with TRBD2 matching 7 bases. The CDR3 loop spans 16 amino acids. Germline lookup yields CDR1 SGHNT and CDR2 YYREEE (reference sequence). Trimming took 3 bases from V and 5 from J; bases not matched to a gene: 11. This CDR3 is CASSYYLAEENNEQFF. In nucleotides, the CDR3 is TGTGCCAGCAGCTATTACCTAGCGGAAGAAAACAATGAGCAGTTCTTC.

The V call is TRBV5-5, the J call TRBJ2-7; D ambiguous. The V and J ends lost 3 bases and 3 bases respectively, with 13 bases between them. Looked up from germline, CDR1 is SGHKS and CDR2 is YYEKEE (reference sequence). There are 14 residues in the CDR3. The CDR3 spells CASSSRSPYYEQYF. DNA for the CDR3: TGTGCCAGCAGCTCTCGGTCGCCTTACTACGAGCAGTACTTC.

V and J are TRBV7-2 and TRBJ1-3; D not resolved. CDR1 and CDR2 from the germline V gene are SGHTA and FQGNSA. The CDR3 covers 13 residues. Trimming removed 5 bases at V and 9 bases at J, with 14 bases between. CDR3 loop: CASSPGGRTTIYF. The CDR3 bases are TGTGCCAGCAGCCCCGGCGGGAGGACCACCATATATTTT.

This chain connects TRBV11-2 to TRBJ2-7, with 7 bases identical to TRBD1. The V gene's germline CDR1 is SGHAT and CDR2 FQNNGV. The CDR3 totals 14 residues. V trimming: 4 bases; J trimming: 3 bases; junction bases outside the gene matches: 6. The chain's CDR3 is CASSSRQGGYEQYF. The CDR3, as DNA: TGTGCCAGCAGCTCCCGACAGGGTGGCTACGAGCAGTACTTC. The variable domain in full, completed from reference TRBV11-2 and TRBJ2-7, reads EAGVAQSPRYKIIEKRQSVAFWCNPISGHATLYWYQQILGQGPKLLIQFQNNGVVDDSQLPKDRFSAERLKGVDSTLKIQPAKLEDSAVYLCASSSRQGGYEQYFGPGTRLTVT.

The J gene is TRBJ2-3, the V gene TRBV29-1, with 11 nucleotides matching TRBD2. Germline CDR1 reads SQVTM; CDR2 reads ANQGSEA. The V and J ends lost 3 bases and 3 bases, in that order; junction bases with no gene match: 11. This CDR3 is built from 17 residues. CDR3 loop: CSVDSRLLAGGTDTQYF. CDR3 nucleotide sequence: TGCAGCGTTGATTCGAGGTTGCTAGCGGGAGGAACAGATACGCAGTATTTT.

The CDR3, as DNA: TGTGCCATCAGCTTAACAACACATGAAGCTTTCTTT. It translates to CAISLTTHEAFF. The V gene is TRBV10-3, the J gene TRBJ1-1, with D unclear. Deletions cut 6 bases from V and 7 bases from J, with 12 bases between. Germline values: CDR1 ENHRY, CDR2 SYGVKD. The CDR3 length is 12 residues.

This clone was found a few times. V usage is TRBV5-6 and J usage is TRBJ2-5; no definite D call. Trimming cost V 0 bases and J 4 bases, with 7 bases left between them. The CDR3 spans 13 residues. Germline CDR1 and CDR2: SGHDT and YYEEEE. For the CDR3, the DNA is TGTGCCAGCAGCTTGGCCAGGATAGAGACCCAGTACTTC. Translated, it gives CASSLARIETQYF.

This clone was picked up a small number of times. The chain couples TRBV6-2 or TRBV6-3 to TRBJ1-2; D not certain. Trimming pared 6 bases from V and 1 base from J, leaving 12 bases between. CDR3 length: 14 residues. Germline-derived CDR1 and CDR2 are MNHEY and SVGEGT. CDR3: CASSSPPGNYGYTF. DNA of the CDR3: TGTGCCAGCAGCTCCCCTCCGGGTAACTATGGCTACACCTTC.

Here the CDR3 reads CASSIGVQGWSEAFF. The CDR3 DNA follows: TGTGCCAGCAGTATCGGAGTTCAGGGTTGGTCTGAAGCTTTCTTT. J is TRBJ1-1 and V is TRBV7-2; a weak D match, TRBD1 (5 bases). Germline V gives CDR1 SGHTA, CDR2 FQGNSA. Trimming took 6 bases from V and 6 from J, leaving 20 bases between them. The CDR3 length is 15 residues.

This clone was counted a single time. V gene TRBV9 combines with J gene TRBJ2-7, with TRBD1 identical over 11 bases. V shed 1 base and J 2 bases; nucleotides not matched to a gene: 2. Per the germline V gene, CDR1 is SGDLS and CDR2 is YYNGEE. The CDR3 is made up of 15 amino acids. The DNA of the CDR3 is TGTGCCAGCAGCGTATCGGACAGGGGGCCCTACGAGCAGTACTTC. Protein: CASSVSDRGPYEQYF.

The rearrangement links TRBV5-6 to TRBJ2-7; 8 nucleotides agree with TRBD1. The CDR3 runs 16 residues. Germline V gene data show CDR1 as SGHDT and CDR2 as YYEEEE. V shed 2 bases and J 3 bases; nucleotides not matched to a gene: 10. The CDR3 sequence: CASSFTGYRGYYEQYF. CDR3 sequence (DNA): TGTGCCAGCAGCTTTACGGGCTACAGGGGGTACTACGAGCAGTACTTC.

The chain has TRBV6-1 and TRBJ2-3, with 11 nucleotides matching TRBD1. Germline trimming cut 0 bases from V and 2 bases from J; bases unmatched to any gene: 7. CDR1 is MNHNS and CDR2 is SASEGT in the germline V gene. The CDR3 consists of 18 residues. The CDR3 here is CASSEALGQGGLTDTQYF. The DNA for the CDR3 is TGTGCCAGCAGTGAAGCGCTGGGACAGGGGGGACTCACAGATACGCAGTATTTT.

The J gene is TRBJ1-1, the V gene TRBV7-8, with D possibly TRBD1 on 5 matching bases. CDR3 length: 11 residues. Per germline, CDR1 SGHVS and CDR2 FQNEAQ. Trimming took off 6 bases at V and 6 bases at J, with 8 bases between the two ends. CDR3 region: CASSSGSEAFF. The CDR3 DNA reads TGTGCCAGCAGTTCAGGGTCTGAAGCTTTCTTT.

J is TRBJ2-5 and V is TRBV19; TRBD1 is a possible D gene (6 bases). V shed 4 bases and J shed 4 bases, with 10 bases lying between them. Germline values: CDR1 LNHDA, CDR2 SQIVND (reference sequence). The CDR3 loop spans 13 amino acids. The CDR3 nucleotides read TGTGCCAGTAGTAGCGGACAGTCAGAGACCCAGTACTTC. Its translation: CASSSGQSETQYF.

The rearrangement links TRBV19 to TRBJ2-2; D gene unclear. CDR3 size: 14 residues. Germline-derived CDR1 and CDR2 are LNHDA and SQIVND (reference sequence). The germline V and J ends were trimmed by 4 bases and 2 bases, with 8 bases remaining between them. The CDR3 DNA sequence: TGTGCCAGTAGTAGTCAAACAAACACCGGGGAGCTGTTTTTT. It encodes CASSSQTNTGELFF.

This sequence joins TRBV24-1 and TRBJ2-7; D remains unclear. The germline gives CDR1 KGHDR, CDR2 SFDVKD. The CDR3 runs 13 residues. V was pared by 6 bases and J by 0 bases, with 8 bases between. The CDR3 nucleotides are TGTGCCACCAGTAGTCAGGACTCCTACGAGCAGTACTTC. Residues: CATSSQDSYEQYF.

The chain has TRBV28 and TRBJ2-2; 7 positions match TRBD1. The CDR3 is made up of 17 amino acids. With 4 bases clipped from V and 3 bases from J, the junction kept 11 bases outside the gene matches. CDR1 is MDHEN, CDR2 SYDVKM, per germline. This CDR3 is CASSSDRVGPHTGELFF. In nucleotides, the CDR3 is TGTGCCAGCAGTTCCGACAGGGTAGGGCCACACACCGGGGAGCTGTTTTTT.

This rearrangement joins TRBV7-2 to TRBJ2-5; D may be TRBD1 (6 bases). The germline V and J ends were trimmed by 3 bases and 9 bases, with 26 bases remaining between them. Germline V gene sequence: CDR1 SGHTA, CDR2 FQGNSA. The CDR3 has 17 amino acids. Written as DNA, the CDR3 is TGTGCCAGCAGCTTCGATCGCGGGCTGGGGACATCTGGGGCCCAGTACTTC. Its protein product is CASSFDRGLGTSGAQYF.

This clone was picked up one time. The V call is TRBV19, the J call TRBJ2-2; 15 bases map to TRBD2. CDR1 is LNHDA, CDR2 SQIVND, per germline (reference sequence). The V gene end was trimmed by 4 bases and the J gene end by 5 bases; junction bases not matched to a gene: 2. The CDR3 has 16 amino acids. For the CDR3, the DNA is TGTGCCAGTAGTAGGGGACTAGCGGGAGGTACCGGGGAGCTGTTTTTT. Its protein product is CASSRGLAGGTGELFF. The entire variable domain, with the rest obtained from reference TRBV19 and TRBJ2-2, is as follows: DGGITQSPKYLFRKEGQNVTLSCEQNLNHDAMYWYRQDPGQGLRLIYYSQIVNDFQKGDIAEGYSVSREKKESFPLTVTSAQKNPTAFYLCASSRGLAGGTGELFFGEGSRLTVL.

The chain recombines TRBV12-3 or TRBV12-4 with TRBJ1-4; D unresolved. The CDR3 extends over 13 amino acids. The V end was cut by 6 bases, the J end by 5 bases, with 10 bases between. The CDR3 spells CASSPFVNEKLFF. The CDR3 coding sequence is TGTGCCAGCAGCCCGTTTGTAAATGAAAAACTGTTTTTT.

CDR3 nucleotide sequence: TGTGCCTGGAGTCCAAGCGGAAACACCATATATTTT. Translating it yields CAWSPSGNTIYF. The chain recombines TRBV30 with TRBJ1-3; D gene uncertain. CDR1 and CDR2 from the germline V gene are GTSNPN and SVGIG (reference sequence). The CDR3 has 12 amino acids. Trimming removed 2 bases from V and 4 bases from J, with 6 bases in between.

This clone was observed a few times. This chain joins TRBV7-2 and TRBJ2-7, with D possibly TRBD1 on 6 matching bases. The V and J ends lost 0 bases and 7 bases respectively, with 10 bases between them. There are 13 residues in the CDR3. Germline V gives CDR1 SGHTA, CDR2 FQGNSA. CDR3 bases: TGTGCCAGCAGCTTAGCGGGGGCGAGGGAGCAGTACTTC. This translates into CASSLAGAREQYF.

The genes are TRBV27 and TRBJ1-3; D not certain. Germline V CDR1 and CDR2: MNHEY, SMNVEV (reference sequence). With 5 bases removed from V and 1 base from J, the gap between germline ends came to 12 bases. The CDR3 sequence is 15 residues long. The CDR3: CASSLRRESGNTIYF. The CDR3 DNA reads as TGTGCCAGCAGTCTTCGTCGGGAGTCTGGAAACACCATATATTTT.